The 19 T cell receptor beta chains below all came from one sample that was sequenced in a study of cytotoxic CD8 clonotypes in ibrutinib-treated CLL (dated by TCRdb to the early 2020s). The library was prepared using the immunoSEQ multiplex PCR assay. TCRdb mirrors the immuneACCESS table, restricted to in-frame sequences. Some clones are absent from its copies; in checked studies, under half trace to an unresolved V gene, and the reason for the others is unknown. Across this sample there are approximately 45,000 clones, with about 70% seen only once. The ten largest clones take up approximately 12% of the sample. According to the study, the label for this sample's time point signals: eleven to twelve months on ibrutinib. Sequencing was performed on PBMCs, taken after 12 months of ibrutinib treatment. Receptors were obtained from a human donor with chronic lymphocytic leukemia.

This clone has more than one count but fewer than ten. The gene calls are TRBV4-1 and TRBJ2-2; D is possibly TRBD1 or TRBD2 (5 bases each). This CDR3 region has 17 residues. Germline V CDR1 and CDR2: MGHRA, YSYEKL. V lost 0 bases and J 0 bases, leaving 11 bases between the germline ends. CDR3: CASSQDGGSANTGELFF. In DNA form, the CDR3 reads TGCGCCAGCAGCCAAGATGGGGGAAGCGCGAACACCGGGGAGCTGTTTTTT.

This clone was counted between two and nine times. This chain uses TRBV7-9 with TRBJ2-1; TRBD1 is a possible D gene (5 bases). CDR1 is SEHNR and CDR2 is FQNEAQ in the germline V gene (reference sequence). The length of the CDR3 is 14 residues. V dropped 8 bases and J dropped 7 bases, with 18 bases sitting between them. CDR3: CASEQESTWNEQFF. The CDR3 nucleotides read TGTGCCAGCGAACAGGAGTCGACCTGGAATGAGCAGTTCTTC.

This chain joins TRBV7-2 and TRBJ2-7; D may be TRBD1 (6 bases). CDR3 size: 14 residues. CDR1 SGHTA and CDR2 FQGNSA come from the germline V gene. V lost 5 bases and J lost 4, with 15 bases in between. CDR3 sequence reads: CASSLGTGIYEQYF. Here the CDR3 DNA reads TGTGCCAGCAGCCTAGGAACAGGGATTTACGAGCAGTACTTC. Full variable domain (remainder filled in from reference TRBV7-2 and TRBJ2-7): GAGVSQSPSNKVTEKGKDVELRCDPISGHTALYWYRQSLGQGLEFLIYFQGNSAPDKSGLPSDRFSAERTGGSVSTLTIQRTQQEDSAVYLCASSLGTGIYEQYFGPGTRLTVT.

The V call is TRBV2, the J call TRBJ2-3; TRBD1 or TRBD2 may be the D gene (5 bases each). In germline, CDR1 is SNHLY, CDR2 FYNNEI. Trimming took off 5 bases at V and 0 bases at J, with 15 bases between the two ends. The CDR3 runs 16 residues. The CDR3 protein is CASSRDGEVSTDTQYF. The CDR3 region has the DNA TGTGCCAGCAGTAGGGACGGCGAGGTCAGCACAGATACGCAGTATTTT.

This clone has a handful of counts. V usage is TRBV28 and J usage is TRBJ1-5; D call uncertain. Germline loops: CDR1 MDHEN, CDR2 SYDVKM. V dropped 9 bases and J dropped 2 bases, with 5 bases sitting between them. This CDR3 is built from 11 residues. The CDR3 reads CASSGNQPQHF. In DNA, the CDR3 is TGTGCCAGTAGCGGCAATCAGCCCCAGCATTTT.

The genes are TRBV27 and TRBJ2-1; 9 positions match TRBD2. The CDR3 runs 16 residues. The V and J ends lost 2 bases and 4 bases, in that order; junction bases with no gene match: 6. Germline V gene sequence: CDR1 MNHEY, CDR2 SMNVEV (reference sequence). The CDR3 DNA is TGTGCCAGCAGTTTAGGGGGAGCGGGAGGTTACAATGAGCAGTTCTTC. Residues: CASSLGGAGGYNEQFF.

The chain employs TRBV10-3 and TRBJ1-5, with TRBD1 identical over 11 bases. CDR1 ENHRY and CDR2 SYGVKD come from the germline V gene. V was clipped by 4 bases and J by 6 bases; unmatched bases: 8. The CDR3 contains 16 residues. In DNA form, the CDR3 reads TGTGCCATCAGTGCAGAGAGGACAGGGGGCGGTCAGCCCCAGCATTTT. It codes for CAISAERTGGGQPQHF.

This clone was detected only a few times. This chain links TRBV27 with TRBJ1-1; D gene uncertain. CDR1 MNHEY and CDR2 SMNVEV come from the germline V gene (reference sequence). V lost 3 bases to trimming and J lost 1 base, with 9 bases between them. The length of the CDR3 is 14 residues. This CDR3 reads CASSFGGQNTEAFF. In nucleotides, the CDR3 is TGTGCCAGCAGTTTCGGTGGGCAGAACACTGAAGCTTTCTTT.

The J gene is TRBJ1-3, the V gene TRBV5-1; D uncertain. Germline CDR1 and CDR2: SGHRS and YFSETQ. The germline V and J ends were trimmed by 0 bases and 0 bases, with 10 bases remaining between them. CDR3 length: 16 amino acids. The CDR3 DNA reads as TGCGCCAGCAGCTTGGGAGGACCGAGCTCTGGAAACACCATATATTTT. Translation gives CASSLGGPSSGNTIYF.

The chain is built from TRBV4-1 and TRBJ1-1; TRBD1 matches 7 bases. CDR3 length equals 20 residues. Germline V CDR1 and CDR2: MGHRA, YSYEKL. J was trimmed by 1 base and V by 4 bases; bases with no gene match: 21. The CDR3 region is CASSPESRDSRLVSNTEAFF. The CDR3 DNA reads as TGCGCCAGCAGCCCCGAATCACGGGACAGTAGGTTAGTCTCGAACACTGAAGCTTTCTTT.

The genes are TRBV5-4 and TRBJ2-5; 9 bases map to TRBD1. The germline gives CDR1 SGHNT, CDR2 YYREEE (reference sequence). The CDR3 extends over 12 amino acids. After removal of 7 bases from V and 3 bases from J, the junction contained 1 base not matched to a gene. The CDR3 region is CASGDREETQYF. In DNA form, the CDR3 reads TGTGCCAGCGGGGACAGGGAAGAGACCCAGTACTTC.

This clone was detected a few times. The chain employs TRBV7-2 and TRBJ2-1; TRBD1 might be the D (5 bases). This CDR3 is 16 amino acids long. Trimming shortened V by 0 bases and J by 3 bases, and 12 bases separated the two germline ends. In germline, CDR1 is SGHTA, CDR2 FQGNSA. CDR3 nucleotide sequence: TGTGCCAGCAGCTTAGCGAGACAGACACTCTACAATGAGCAGTTCTTC. It translates to CASSLARQTLYNEQFF.

This clone has more than one count but fewer than ten. V gene TRBV5-1 combines with J gene TRBJ2-7; possible D gene TRBD2, 6 bases. Germline lookup yields CDR1 SGHRS and CDR2 YFSETQ. This CDR3 region has 16 residues. Deletions cut 0 bases from V and 2 bases from J, with 15 bases between. In DNA form, the CDR3 reads TGCGCCAGCAGCTTGGGTGGGACTGCTATTACCTACGAGCAGTACTTC. Translating it yields CASSLGGTAITYEQYF.

The rearrangement uses TRBV18 and TRBJ1-2, with D maybe TRBD1 (6 bases). CDR1 is KGHSH, CDR2 LQKENI, per germline. CDR3 length: 16 amino acids. The V gene lost 0 bases and the J gene lost 0 bases, with 11 bases spanning the gap. The CDR3 DNA follows: TGTGCCAGCTCACCACCGTACAGGGCTTCTAACTATGGCTACACCTTC. This sequence encodes CASSPPYRASNYGYTF.

This chain uses TRBV28 with TRBJ1-1; tentative D call: TRBD1 (5 bases). Trimming removed 3 bases at V and 7 bases at J, with 12 bases between. Germline loops: CDR1 MDHEN, CDR2 SYDVKM. The CDR3 extends over 13 amino acids. CDR3 in amino acids: CASSFAGVGEAFF. For the CDR3, the DNA is TGTGCCAGCAGTTTCGCGGGGGTGGGTGAAGCTTTCTTT.

The J gene is TRBJ2-3, the V gene TRBV19, with TRBD2 matching over 12 bases. Germline CDR1 is LNHDA and CDR2 is SQIVND (reference sequence). The CDR3 runs 15 residues. The trim removed 4 bases at V and 5 bases at J, leaving 4 bases unmatched. CDR3 nucleotides: TGTGCCAGTAGTACCTTACTAGCGGGAGGAGATACGCAGTATTTT. The encoded protein is CASSTLLAGGDTQYF.

The rearrangement links TRBV11-2 to TRBJ2-6; D is possibly TRBD1 (6 bases). Germline V gene lookup returns CDR1 SGHAT and CDR2 FQNNGV. V was shortened by 3 bases and J by 2 bases, with 14 bases between the two germline ends. CDR3 size: 17 residues. CDR3 bases: TGTGCCAGCAGCTTCCTGAGTGGGGGCACTGGGGCCAACGTCCTGACTTTC. As protein: CASSFLSGGTGANVLTF.

This sequence joins TRBV4-1 and TRBJ1-1; D is undetermined. The CDR3 consists of 15 residues. Trimming removed 4 bases from V and 4 bases from J, with 16 bases in between. Germline V lookup: CDR1 MGHRA, CDR2 YSYEKL. The CDR3 nucleotides are TGCGCCAGCAGCCTTGGGTGGCTGTTTTCCACTGAAGCTTTCTTT. It encodes CASSLGWLFSTEAFF.

This clone was detected a few times. V and J are TRBV13 and TRBJ2-2; D unresolved. Deletions cut 4 bases from V and 7 bases from J, with 13 bases between. The germline gives CDR1 PRHDT, CDR2 FYEKMQ (reference sequence). The CDR3 loop spans 14 amino acids. CDR3 DNA: TGTGCCAGCAGCTCGGTCCGGGCCCTCGGGGAGCTGTTTTTT. This translates into CASSSVRALGELFF.